The present TCR beta chain was sequenced within a study of T cells after posttransplantation cyclophosphamide. Clones were read by immunoSEQ multiplex PCR, and TCRdb kept only the in-frame ones, dropping some. This sample has some 18,000 clones and no singletons, with around 0.56% in the ten largest. A marrow graft followed busulfan-fludarabine conditioning, with cyclophosphamide on days +3 and +4. Trimming cost V 1 base and J 2 bases, with 10 bases left between them. This CDR3 has 14 residues. Germline V CDR1 and CDR2: SGHDT, YYEEEE. This clone appeared many times. This sequence was found in a female patient younger than 45 who received an allogeneic stem cell transplant from a related donor, was CMV-positive, and had no GVHD. Some of the T cells might come from the graft donor. Here the sequenced sample was PBMCs, taken after allogeneic stem cell transplant with posttransplant cyclophosphamide. V gene TRBV5-6 combines with J gene TRBJ2-7, with a possible D match to TRBD2 (5 bases). The CDR3 loop reads CASSLRLATYEQYF. The DNA for the CDR3 is TGTGCCAGCAGCTTGAGGCTAGCTACCTACGAGCAGTACTTC.